This TCR beta chain was retrieved from a study of HIV-infected children after antiretroviral therapy interruption. General study results and limits: Naive CD4+ CDR3 sharing between time points fell after interruption began.

As to treatment: PENTA 11 planned treatment interruption arm or continuous ART arm. RNA-based 3' RACE libraries used unique molecular identifiers. TCRdb reprocessed the 3' RACE reads via MiXCR and lists one record per CDR3 protein. The sample gives around 40,000 distinct CDR3 sequences, about 6% of which show up once; about 0.97% is in the top ten. The sample holds a few counts of this clonotype. Its cognate antigen is unknown. The CDR3 covers 15 residues. Trimming at V came to 4 bases and at J to 2 bases, leaving 8 bases not matched to a gene. The V gene's germline CDR1 is SGHDN and CDR2 FVKESK. V is TRBV14 and J is TRBJ2-7; 7 bases map to TRBD2. Sequences were derived from CD45RA+ CD4+ T cells from PBMCs, pooled from several time points, sampled from a donor given antiretroviral therapy, either interrupted or continuous. The subset denotes: naive CD4+ CD45RA+ CD45RO- T cells. The origin of this receptor is a pool of human donors with HIV. The CDR3 region has the DNA TGTGCCAGCAGCCCGACTAGCCTCTTTACCTACGAGCAGTACTTC. Encoded protein: CASSPTSLFTYEQYF. Together with reference TRBV14 and TRBJ2-7, the CDR3 gives the full variable domain: EAGVTQFPSHSVIEKGQTVTLRCDPISGHDNLYWYRRVMGKEIKFLLHFVKESKQDESGMPNNRFLAERTGGTYSTLKVQPAELEDSGVYFCASSPTSLFTYEQYFGPGTRLTVT.